This record covers a single TCR beta chain. These data are taken from a study of blood T cell repertoires in COVID-19. Some clones are missing from TCRdb's copy, which holds only in-frame ones; the method was immunoSEQ multiplex PCR. Here the sample spans around 100,000 clones, 82% being singletons. V was clipped by 0 bases and J by 4 bases, with 10 bases between them. Germline V gene data show CDR1 as SGDLS and CDR2 as YYNGEE. The length of the CDR3 is 14 residues. This TCR came from a man in his 70s with acute or convalescent COVID-19. The sequenced sample consisted of peripheral blood. The rearrangement uses TRBV9 and TRBJ1-1; D not certain. CDR3 nucleotide sequence: TGTGCCAGCAGCGTAGGGCAGGCCGGCACTGAAGCTTTCTTT. Its translation is CASSVGQAGTEAFF.